This T cell receptor (beta chain) emerged from a study of T cells in Graves' hyperthyroidism and ophthalmopathy. Pregnant or lactating patients were excluded, as were those with uncontrolled infection or other autoimmune disease. This clonotype has a count of ten or more. RNA transcripts gave rise to amplified TCR beta CDR3 regions. First-round RT-PCR targeting the TCR CDR3 was performed with the HTBI primer set. TCRdb processed the multiplex PCR reads anew with MiXCR; each CDR3 protein has one entry. Of a few hundred thousand distinct CDR3 sequences in the sample, roughly an eighth were seen once. The CDR3 is 15 amino acids. Germline loops: CDR1 SNHLY, CDR2 FYNNEI. The ends were cut back, 7 bases at V and 1 base at J, with 14 bases in the middle.

The clonotype originates from a woman in her 40s with Graves' ophthalmopathy. Input material: blood. The rearrangement links TRBV2 to TRBJ1-3; no definite D call. Written as DNA, the CDR3 is TGTGCCAGCATGAATAGTCCGGGTTCTGGAAACACCATATATTTT. Its protein product is CASMNSPGSGNTIYF.